This T cell receptor beta chain was found in a study of T cells in narcolepsy. Study-level background: Patients with NT1 or NT2 and healthy control donors were enrolled. Study-level points and caveats: Healthy controls reportedly lacked the autoreactive clonotypes serially found in patients' blood. Autoreactive HCRT-specific and TRIB2-specific clonotypes were marked in same-patient CSF-versus-blood CD4+ comparisons.

The junction had 6 bases not matched to a gene; V was cut back by 3 bases and J by 5 bases. The CDR3 sequence is 14 residues long. Germline values: CDR1 LNHDA, CDR2 SQIVND (reference sequence). In regard to this clone: Its antigen is unknown.

Only in-frame clones appear in the TCRdb table, and some are missing; sequencing was by immunoSEQ multiplex PCR. Of 7,000 to 10,000 clones listed, 61% are singletons. The sequenced sample consisted of CD45RA- memory CD8+ T cells from PBMCs. The chain carries TRBV19 and TRBJ2-5, with 7 bases fitting TRBD2. This TCR came from a human donor with narcolepsy. The CDR3 region is CASSMGRDLETQYF. The CDR3 DNA reads as TGTGCCAGTAGTATGGGGAGGGATCTCGAGACCCAGTACTTC. Looking up the rest from reference TRBV19 and TRBJ2-5 gives the full variable domain: DGGITQSPKYLFRKEGQNVTLSCEQNLNHDAMYWYRQDPGQGLRLIYYSQIVNDFQKGDIAEGYSVSREKKESFPLTVTSAQKNPTAFYLCASSMGRDLETQYFGPGTRLLVL.